A selection of T cell receptor beta chains follows, all from one sample in a study of somatic mutations in cytotoxic T cells in rheumatoid arthritis. Generated by immunoSEQ multiplex PCR, the TCRdb table keeps only in-frame clones and is missing some. The data contain about 2,000 clones, 70% to 90% of them seen just once; the ten biggest clones take up about 11%. The sample taken for sequencing was CD8+ T cells sorted from blood. The receptors were gathered from a woman in her sixties or seventies with rheumatoid arthritis. The conserved cysteine and the conserved F or W are not part of the CDR3 here. D genes are given only for firm matches. Size tells how often a clone was seen (once, few, many) or the class of an expanded clone, and some rows leave it out.

ASTLRQGARETQY | TRBV6-6 | . | TRBJ2-5 | TRBD1
ASSPDRDQPQH | TRBV18 | . | TRBJ1-5 | TRBD1
ASSSSGFEQF | TRBV7-9 | . | TRBJ2-1 | TRBD2
ASSMSTGNTGELF | TRBV7-6 | . | TRBJ2-2 | .
ASSRGRTQETQY | TRBV28 | . | TRBJ2-5 | .
ASSLPLWGEPQETQY | TRBV7-2 | . | TRBJ2-5 | .
AGGRGTGELF | TRBV5-4 | once | TRBJ2-2 | TRBD2
ASRSEQGGSSRGVSTEAF | TRBV12-2 | few | TRBJ1-1 | .
AISRGSLHNEQF | TRBV10-3 | . | TRBJ2-1 | .
ASTEPRRHPYEQY | TRBV10-2 | few | TRBJ2-7 | .
ASSYGLNFYGYT | TRBV6-5 | . | TRBJ1-2 | .
ASSQDFGTGGEWYEQY | TRBV4-1 | . | TRBJ2-7 | TRBD1
ASSQETYGLAGTYEQY | TRBV4-3 | . | TRBJ2-7 | TRBD2
ASSARDRATGELF | TRBV9 | . | TRBJ2-2 | TRBD1
ASSRKVTSGSRDNEQF | TRBV21-1 | once | TRBJ2-1 | .
ASSFRQGGNTEAF | TRBV7-9 | . | TRBJ1-1 | TRBD1
ASSRLGGVEEQY | TRBV28 | . | TRBJ2-7 | .
ASSSLAVPGELF | TRBV7-8 | . | TRBJ2-2 | .
ATSGTGDAGELF | TRBV15 | . | TRBJ2-2 | TRBD1
ASSREPGLAGMNTGELF | TRBV14 | . | TRBJ2-2 | TRBD2
ASSGGNTDTQY | TRBV19 | . | TRBJ2-3 | .
ASSLAGSTDTQY | TRBV11-3 | . | TRBJ2-3 | TRBD2
SVTSESSYNEQF | TRBV29-1 | . | TRBJ2-1 | TRBD2
ASSLGSGNGNQPQH | TRBV11-3 | . | TRBJ1-5 | .
ASSVAGALRETQY | TRBV9 | . | TRBJ2-5 | .
SAAFGYEQY | TRBV20-1 | . | TRBJ2-7 | .
ASSQEEGGLREQY | TRBV4-3 | . | TRBJ2-7 | .
ASSIRVFTYEQY | TRBV19 | . | TRBJ2-7 | .
ASSQTAGGTDTQY | TRBV23-1 | . | TRBJ2-3 | TRBD2
ASRDTLGSTDTQY | TRBV7-9 | . | TRBJ2-3 | .
ASSQDPAGGPNEQF | TRBV4-3 | large | TRBJ2-1 | TRBD2
SVEQWQGQPWGGSPADTQY | TRBV29-1 | . | TRBJ2-3 | TRBD2
ASSEQGHVRDEQF | TRBV9 | . | TRBJ2-1 | TRBD1
ASSKRRYEQY | TRBV21-1 | . | TRBJ2-7 | .
SARGNNEQF | TRBV20-1 | . | TRBJ2-1 | TRBD1
ASSLDGLAGTSGTQY | TRBV5-1 | . | TRBJ2-5 | TRBD2
ASSAPSLAGELF | TRBV9 | . | TRBJ2-2 | .
ASSLYSGSSGEQF | TRBV7-2 | . | TRBJ2-1 | TRBD2
ASTPGGSNQPQH | TRBV28 | . | TRBJ1-5 | .
ASSPGQGAYEQY | TRBV27 | . | TRBJ2-7 | TRBD1
ASSLWGAGGLNEQF | TRBV27 | . | TRBJ2-1 | .
AWTGELYEAF | TRBV30 | . | TRBJ1-1 | .
ASSPGRQGVSYEQY | TRBV18 | . | . | TRBD1
ATRDLRDEQF | TRBV27 | once | TRBJ2-1 | .
ASSGLAPNTGELF | TRBV28 | . | TRBJ2-2 | TRBD2
ASSQIGGAFTEAF | TRBV27 | few | TRBJ1-1 | .
ASSLTGRGSGNEQF | TRBV7-3 | . | TRBJ2-1 | TRBD1
ASSLFGPYNEQF | TRBV7-6 | . | TRBJ2-1 | .
ASSIRDRTYNEQF | TRBV5-4 | few | TRBJ2-1 | TRBD1
ASSGSGQGSYEQY | TRBV5-6 | . | TRBJ2-7 | TRBD1
ASSDDRGGQPQH | TRBV25-1 | . | TRBJ1-5 | TRBD1
AWRLAGGYNEQF | TRBV30 | . | TRBJ2-1 | TRBD2
AIGPSGSYEQY | TRBV10-3 | once | TRBJ2-7 | TRBD2
ASRPRRNTEAF | TRBV28 | . | TRBJ1-1 | .
ASSIPGLARDTQY | TRBV7-8 | . | TRBJ2-3 | TRBD2
TSSRGGWCNQPQH | TRBV1 | few | TRBJ1-5 | .
ASNPGTAYGYT | TRBV25-1 | . | TRBJ1-2 | TRBD1